This TCR beta chain was captured by sequencing in a study of technical replicates of blood from several donors (dated by TCRdb to 2015 to 2018). About this clone itself: Its binding antigen is unknown. Base qualities are missing; no much larger clone stands one base away.

Germline trimming: 6 bases from V, 3 bases from J; junction bases outside gene matches: 1. Looking up the germline V gene (reference sequence) yields CDR1 MNHEY and CDR2 SMNVEV. Taken from cysteine to phenylalanine, the CDR3 has 12 residues. Only the CDR3 DNA is retained, 36 bases long and in frame from the first base. Receptor libraries were prepared by the immunoSEQ multiplex PCR assay. In its TCRdb copy, this immuneACCESS table keeps in-frame sequences only and misses some clones. Where compared with another copy, unresolved V genes explain less than half of these, and the others have no known cause. Present in this sample are roughly 80,000 clones, approximately 90% of which were seen just once. Roughly 0.38% of the sample lies in the top ten.

The sequence was obtained from a human donor in good health. Sample: T cells isolated from PBMCs. The chain joins TRBV27 to TRBJ2-7; TRBD2 aligns with 8 central bases. The CDR3 sequence is CASRTSGYEQYF. The DNA sequence reads TGTGCCAGCAGAACTAGCGGCTACGAGCAGTACTTC.